The TCR beta chain described here comes from a study of CD8 T cells in ankylosing spondylitis listed by TCRdb under 2017. Context from the whole study: The study set out to find disease-linked TCR variants by profiling T cell receptor beta repertoires in ankylosing spondylitis patients and healthy donors. The full study cohort was made up of about 25 ankylosing spondylitis patients and 108 healthy donors. Peripheral blood was sampled, and synovial fluid was also collected from ankylosing spondylitis patients.

This sample was sequenced with an Illumina HiSeq 2500. TCR beta libraries were prepared by quantitative 5'-RACE with molecular barcodes. As for the original processing: Disease-linked TCR variants were identified with a new computational method built on a probabilistic model of VDJ rearrangement. TCRdb reprocessed the public reads (quality trimming at Q25 with fastp, clone calling with MiXCR) and kept in-frame beta chains. Rows are unified per CDR3 protein, each entry keeping the most common DNA and genes. These V and J calls rely on TCRdb rather than the paper's analysis. Within this sample are 250,000 to 350,000 distinct CDR3 sequences, with less than 25% of them counted one time only. Roughly 3.4% of the sample goes to the ten largest clones. Summary of the overall study and its limitations: A TCR beta motif of several highly homologous amino acid variants appeared characteristic of blood from ankylosing spondylitis patients. Some motif variants were previously reported in synovial fluid and blood of reactive arthritis patients, suggesting common disease-initiation mechanisms. The disease-linked clones were reported as significantly enriched in matched synovial fluid samples from ankylosing spondylitis patients. The disease-linked clones showed a CD8+ phenotype and occurred at relatively low frequencies in peripheral blood.

From the cysteine through the phenylalanine, the CDR3 covers 13 amino acids. The kept DNA is CDR3 alone, 39 bases in frame from the first base. V is shortened by 8 bases, J by 5 bases, and the region joining them spans 16 bases. Based on the germline V gene (reference sequence), the CDR1 and CDR2 sequences are MNHNY and SVGAGI. Remarks on this clonotype: The antigen this receptor binds is unknown. No base quality information exists; no much larger clone differs at one position.

Recombination joined TRBV6-6 with TRBJ2-7, with a tentative D gene TRBD1 over 6 matching bases. This TCR derives from a female donor with ankylosing spondylitis or in good health (not recorded which). Sequencing was done on a sample of blood, either unsorted or a sorted T cell fraction (not recorded which). The nucleotide sequence reads TGTGCCAGCCGGATACAGGGTAGCAACGAGCAGTACTTC. The encoded protein is CASRIQGSNEQYF.